Reported below is one T cell receptor (beta chain). This clone was detected once. What this receptor recognizes is not known. No base quality information exists; no much larger clone differs at one position. The sample is drawn from a study of cytomegalovirus exposure and HLA in healthy donors (dated by TCRdb to 2017 to 2019). Regarding the study in general: According to an earlier analysis of a few hundred of the donors, about 180 million T cells yielded 90 million to 140 million unique TCR beta sequences and around 280 Gb of sequence data. Approximately 300 gigabases of sequencing data and around 80 million unique TCR sequences made up an early release that covered approximately 650 HLA-typed donors. Among the roughly 400 genotyped donors, around 79% belonged to the genetic ancestry cluster associated with self-reported Caucasian donors. The study aimed to test whether signatures of past pathogen exposure could be identified by cataloging public T cell receptors. The T cell repertoires of under 750 subjects were profiled by immunosequencing and related to cytomegalovirus serostatus. In addition to the first cohort of roughly 700 subjects, a separate validation cohort of 100 to 150 different subjects was used. The study combined high-throughput TCR immunosequencing, statistical association of individual TCRs with disease status, and machine learning to predict cytomegalovirus infection status. In a later analysis, previously published TCR beta repertoires from roughly 710 donors were re-analyzed and high-resolution HLA genotyping was added so that TCR occurrence patterns could be studied. The later analysis used no new phenotypic data to find candidate immune exposures, relying instead on TCR beta sequences and their occurrence across donors. An earlier analysis of some 600 of the donors applied high-throughput TCR beta sequencing to assess whether each TCR beta V gene segment acted as functional or pseudogenic. Donor age, sex, ethnicity and CMV serostatus were compiled alongside the repertoire data. A later genetic analysis took genome-wide SNP genotypes for about 60% of the roughly 670 donors and used that subset as a discovery cohort. All discovery cohort repertoires had been generated using a single sequencing platform. HLA typing included class I and class II loci at four-digit resolution. Typing coverage differed by locus: A, B, C, DRB1 and DQB1 were typed in roughly 620-630 donors, DQA1 in about 500, DPA1 in some 570, and DPB1 in just under 480. Roughly 5 DR-DQ haplotypes were handled as single units for association and clustering because linkage in the cohort was strong. On average, roughly 250,000 unique TCR beta nucleotide sequences were sequenced per donor among a few hundred genotyped donors of the cohort, with about 17% of those sequences being non-productive. Broader findings and caveats from the paper: V-gene and J-gene trimming of TCR beta chains was associated with a missense DCLRE1C variant in a later genetic analysis, and the association was replicated in an independent cohort. A later analysis found that most CMV-associated TCR beta chains appeared HLA-restricted, with HLA associations seemingly driven largely by CMV exposure. In a later analysis, the rate of TCR association differed among HLA loci, with DRB1 alleles having the most associated TCRs and HLA-C alleles having the fewest. A later genetic analysis reported fewer N-insertions in productive TCRs among donors in an Asian-associated ancestry cluster than the approximately 700-donor mean. For the cohort, immune exposure information was limited to CMV serostatus. Correlated functional status among segregating V segments might reflect linkage disequilibrium, but an unknown experimental factor could not be ruled out. In vitro tests confirmed that a few of the cytomegalovirus-associated TCR beta chains recognize cytomegalovirus antigens. A further reported finding was that TCR beta sequences accurately predicted the HLA-A and HLA-B alleles for most subjects in the first cohort. Because HLA typing was unavailable for some donors at each locus, only the typed subset was used in association tests. Sequencing depth was assumed to be roughly uniform across donors in the presence/absence analyses, though that assumption may not hold. The classifier was reported to diagnose cytomegalovirus status with high specificity and sensitivity in both the original and validation cohorts. In a later analysis, several top co-occurrence clusters were reported to appear linked to parvovirus B19, influenza, CMV and Epstein-Barr virus. A later analysis associated around 16,000 TCR beta sequences with specific HLA alleles at a false discovery rate of 0.05. The cohort was sequenced for TCR beta chains only, and without alpha or paired-chain data the features that could be detected were limited. When HLA alleles, especially DR and DQ, strongly co-occurred, attributing TCR associations to individual alleles was difficult. It was suggested by the authors that the approach could potentially be generalized to other disease states and immunological phenotypes. Because the 87-base-pair reads could not distinguish some IMGT-functional V segments, including TRBV6-2 and TRBV6-3, those segments were excluded. Across donors, most TCR sequences were observed very rarely, whereas some public TCRs were present in many individuals. A total of 150 to 200 TCR beta chains were listed by the study as associated with cytomegalovirus. About 17 rarely observed V segments, including chromosome 9 orphons, were excluded from the earlier analysis of approximately 600 of the donors because counts were too low. Compared with equally common non-associated chains, HLA-associated TCR beta chains in a later analysis were more clonally expanded and had lower generation probabilities. Broadly in line with IMGT annotations, most TCR beta V segments showed up in productive rearrangements about 87% or about 30% of the time in an earlier analysis of several hundred of the donors. A cluster of highly shared sequence variants was judged likely to represent a technical artifact of the sequencing pipeline.

Counted from cysteine to phenylalanine, this CDR3 has 14 amino acids. Only the CDR3 DNA stays, 42 bases, in frame from base 1. Ends trimmed: V by 6 bases, J by 7 bases; bases unmatched to a gene: 7. CDR1 SGHAT and CDR2 FQNNGV are derived from the germline V gene. In total, roughly 670 healthy bone marrow donors made up the cohort. All cohort members were sampled while nominally healthy, although unrecorded immune exposures were likely present. The donor tested CMV seronegative, placing the donor among the 350 to 400 seronegative members of the cohort. A peripheral blood sample was provided by each donor, and peripheral blood mononuclear cells were used for TCR beta sequencing. Genomic DNA was extracted from the blood cell samples with the Qiagen DNeasy Blood Extraction Kit. The library was generated by the immunoSEQ multiplex PCR assay. The multiplex PCR relied on a mix of 60 forward primers for TCR Vbeta segments and 13 reverse primers for TCR Jbeta segments. Amplification of the CDR3 region of rearranged TCR beta genes was performed with a multiplex PCR assay on genomic DNA. On the Illumina HiSeq System, the amplified TCR beta libraries were sequenced as 87-base-pair reads. The authors processed their data as follows. A later analysis counted tens of millions of unique TCR beta chains across the 640 or so repertoires, and 10 million to 11 million of these chains were shared by at least two donors. To remove PCR and sequencing errors, raw reads were error-corrected and collapsed into unique sequences using a nearest-neighbor algorithm that merged closely related sequences. V, D and J gene segments were assigned by aligning CDR3 sequences to IMGT reference sequences. For a sequence to be retained, a match of at least six nucleotides was required to both a V gene segment and a J gene segment. Rearrangements were called productive when the CDR3 lacked stop codons and stayed in frame with V and J; all others were non-productive. Following IMGT convention, CDR3 was defined as the stretch from the second conserved V-encoded cysteine to the conserved J-encoded phenylalanine. In an earlier analysis of 500 to 650 of the donors, sequences lacking an unambiguous match to a single V gene segment were excluded. An earlier analysis of a few hundred of the donors called V segments functional above 56.7% productive rearrangements and segregating when the between-donor standard deviation exceeded 5%. To diagnose cytomegalovirus status from the catalog of TCR beta chain sequences, a statistical classification framework was built. V and J gene assignment, in a later analysis, came from comparing TCR nucleotide sequences with IMGT/GENE-DB human TR gene sequences. A later analysis assigned CDR3 sequences and most-parsimonious VDJ recombination scenarios with the TCRdist pipeline. In a later analysis, every TCR beta chain was defined by the combination of its CDR3 amino acid sequence and its V-gene family, and reads without a unique V-gene family were dropped. A later analysis removed nearly 600 highly shared, low-generation-probability nucleotide sequences to deal with suspected cross-contamination and a sequencing artifact. In a later analysis, a clonal expansion index for each public chain was calculated from normalized within-repertoire ranks of inferred template counts. In a later analysis, generation probabilities were computed with a VDJ recombination model fitted to out-of-frame rearrangements, and the resulting probabilities were checked against IGoR. In a later analysis, TCR-TCR, TCR-HLA and TCR-CMV co-occurrence was scored with hypergeometric tests, and a repertoire-size bias correction was applied to TCR pairs. In a later analysis, false discovery rates were estimated by permuting HLA or CMV assignments 20 times. In a later analysis, co-occurring TCRs were grouped using DBSCAN, and TCRdist sequence similarity was added for clustering within HLA-allele-positive subsets. Repertoires with fewer than 30,000 or more than 120,000 public chains were left out of co-occurrence clustering, as were five repertoires with anomalous nucleotide sharing. In TCRdb, the immuneACCESS table is reduced to in-frame sequences with V and J assigned. These tables do not hold every clone; where another copy was compared, an unresolved V gene accounts for under half, and the others remain unexplained. That table is the source of V, J and clone size, and D and trimming were worked out from the DNA. For this sample the table gives 150,000 to 200,000 clones, of which about 80% were detected only once. About 1% of the sample rests with the top ten.

The sequence joins TRBV11-2 to TRBJ2-1, with TRBD2 identical over 9 junction bases. The origin of this receptor is a woman aged 40 to 50 in good health and CMV-seronegative. The sample taken for sequencing was PBMCs. The CDR3 has the sequence CASSSSGITNEQFF. The nucleotide sequence is TGTGCCAGCAGTTCTAGCGGGATCACGAATGAGCAGTTCTTC.